These 4 T cell receptor beta chains were all obtained from the same sample, sequenced in a study of blood T cell repertoires in COVID-19. Clones were sequenced by immunoSEQ multiplex PCR, and TCRdb holds only the in-frame ones, with some missing. The sample has about 220,000 clones, roughly 85% seen once. The sample taken for sequencing was peripheral blood. These receptors came from a woman between 65 and 79 years old with COVID-19, enrolled during active disease.

The DNA for the CDR3 is TGTGCCAGCAGTTTGGGAGTGAACACTGAAGCTTTCTTT. Its translation: CASSLGVNTEAFF. The chain employs TRBV12-3 or TRBV12-4 and TRBJ1-1; no clear D gene. The CDR3 extends over 13 amino acids. V was trimmed by 3 bases and J by 0 bases, leaving 5 bases between them.

The V gene is TRBV10-3, the J gene TRBJ1-2, with D possibly being TRBD1 (6 bases). CDR1 is ENHRY, CDR2 SYGVKD, per germline. This CDR3 is 15 amino acids long. The V end was cut by 3 bases, the J end by 4 bases, with 15 bases between. CDR3 DNA: TGTGCCATCAGTGATTTTCAGGGGACCAGCTATGGCTACACCTTC. Translating gives CAISDFQGTSYGYTF.

The V and J genes are TRBV7-2 and TRBJ2-2; D unclear. V lost 5 bases and J lost 6, with 13 bases in between. This CDR3 spans 14 amino acids. Germline V gives CDR1 SGHTA, CDR2 FQGNSA. DNA for the CDR3: TGTGCCAGCAGCCTCCTCAGTCTTTCCGGGGAGCTGTTTTTT. This sequence encodes CASSLLSLSGELFF.

The chain couples TRBV7-6 to TRBJ1-1; 9 bases fit TRBD1. The CDR3 has 16 residues. The V gene's germline CDR1 is SGHVS and CDR2 FNYEAQ. V dropped 2 bases and J dropped 4; count of bases not matched to a gene: 8. CDR3 protein: CASSLKGDRVGTEAFF. CDR3 DNA: TGTGCCAGCAGCTTAAAGGGGGACAGGGTAGGCACTGAAGCTTTCTTT.